This T cell receptor (beta chain) was sequenced during a study of shared clonotypes between healthy human individuals. To note about this clone: What it recognizes is unknown.

Study-wide findings and caveats: Rarefaction exposed incomplete sorted-subset sequencing despite large depth.

CD45RO-negative CD8 cells positively selected for CCR7 made up the naive population, which excluded terminally differentiated effector memory CD45RA+ cells. Data came from immunoSEQ multiplex PCR; TCRdb stores just in-frame clones and leaves some out. The table has roughly 2.1 million clones, more than 85% seen once. The CDR3 covers 16 residues. CDR1 is SEHNR and CDR2 is FQNEAQ in the germline V gene (reference sequence). The V segment lost 3 bases and the J segment 2 bases; nucleotides outside the gene matches: 10. The sequence was collected from a man younger than 30 in good health. Some clones in this sample may be carry-over from other donors' samples. This sequence joins TRBV7-9 and TRBJ2-7; 7 bases map to TRBD1. The sample was naive CD8+ T cells from PBMCs. In DNA form, the CDR3 reads TGTGCCAGCAGCTTTTCTGAAGGGACAGCCCCCTACGAGCAGTACTTC. Its protein product is CASSFSEGTAPYEQYF. Drawing the rest from reference TRBV7-9 and TRBJ2-7, the complete variable domain is DTGVSQNPRHKITKRGQNVTFRCDPISEHNRLYWYRQTLGQGPEFLTYFQNEAQLEKSRLLSDRFSAERPKGSFSTLEIQRTEQGDSAMYLCASSFSEGTAPYEQYFGPGTRLTVT.